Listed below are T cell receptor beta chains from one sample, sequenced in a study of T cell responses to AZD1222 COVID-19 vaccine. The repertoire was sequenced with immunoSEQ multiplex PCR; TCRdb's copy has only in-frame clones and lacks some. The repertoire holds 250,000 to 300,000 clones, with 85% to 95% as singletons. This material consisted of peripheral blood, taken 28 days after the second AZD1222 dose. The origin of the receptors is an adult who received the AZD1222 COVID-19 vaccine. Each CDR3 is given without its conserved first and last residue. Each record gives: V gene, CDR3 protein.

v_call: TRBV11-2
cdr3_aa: ASSLGESGYGYT

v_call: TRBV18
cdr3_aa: ASSPPSGVNTEAF

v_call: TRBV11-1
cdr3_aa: ASSKGRHYNSPLH

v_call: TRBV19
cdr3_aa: ASSPGLAEAEQY

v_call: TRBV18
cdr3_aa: ASSPLPGQGHEQY

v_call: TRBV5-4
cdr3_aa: ASSSKTGENTEAF

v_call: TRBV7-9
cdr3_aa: ASSPRWGGNEKLF

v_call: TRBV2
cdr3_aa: ASSRGAETNEKLF

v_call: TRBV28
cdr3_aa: ASSSVRSGANVLT

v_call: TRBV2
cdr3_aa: ASSPDRDDQPQH

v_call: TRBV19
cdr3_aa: ASSPRGTSVSYEQY

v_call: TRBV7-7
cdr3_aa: ASSLKFGGAGETQY

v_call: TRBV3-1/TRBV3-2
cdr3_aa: ASSQGVWREYNGELF

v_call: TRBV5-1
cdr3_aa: ASSLSGTGIEEQY

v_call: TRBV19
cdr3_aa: ASRGREFMNTEAF

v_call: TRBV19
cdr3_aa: ASSPHSNQPQH

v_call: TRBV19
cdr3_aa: ASSPSGQGVRNQPQH

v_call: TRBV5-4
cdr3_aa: ASSWDSLMNTEAF

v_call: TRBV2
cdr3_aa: ASSLQGVENQPQH

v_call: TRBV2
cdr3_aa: ASSFRANGYT

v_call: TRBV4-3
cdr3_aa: ASSQDLPNFYGYT

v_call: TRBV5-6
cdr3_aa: ASSYLLAGGLTGELF

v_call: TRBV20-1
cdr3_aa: SATEYGYT

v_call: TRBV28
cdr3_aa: ASSPPGGSPYEQY

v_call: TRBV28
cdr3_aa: AIGQGVQPQH

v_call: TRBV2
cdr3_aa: ASSRGLADTQY

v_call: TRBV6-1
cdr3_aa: ASSARGSGGGNEQY

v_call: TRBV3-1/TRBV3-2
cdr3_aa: ASSPSSGRTDTQY

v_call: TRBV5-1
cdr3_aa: ASSWTGTSGVRETQY

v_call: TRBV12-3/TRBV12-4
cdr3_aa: ATSSTENTEAF

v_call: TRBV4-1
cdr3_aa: ASSQAPRDRGGTQY

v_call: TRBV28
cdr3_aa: ATRQGTGNTIY